These 22 T cell receptor beta chains were sequenced from one sample in a study of siplizumab effects on memory and regulatory T cells. Assay used: immunoSEQ multiplex PCR; TCRdb lists only in-frame clones, some missing. The data contain fewer than 70,000 clones, 75% to 90% of them singletons. Specimen: Tregs sorted from blood. The source of these receptors is a human donor in good health.

The J gene is TRBJ2-2, the V gene TRBV30; no clear D gene. The CDR3 sequence is 11 residues long. Trimming took off 7 bases at V and 1 base at J, with 4 bases between the two ends. CDR1 and CDR2 from the germline V gene are GTSNPN and SVGIG (reference sequence). The CDR3 nucleotides are TGTGCCTCCGGGAACACCGGGGAGCTGTTTTTT. Its protein is CASGNTGELFF.

In nucleotides, the CDR3 is TGTGCCAGCATCCCAGGGAGCAGCACCGGGGAGCTGTTTTTT. Translated, it gives CASIPGSSTGELFF. The chain carries TRBV6-1 and TRBJ2-2; D is perhaps TRBD1 or TRBD2 (5 bases each). From germline, CDR1 is MNHNS and CDR2 SASEGT. CDR3 size: 14 residues. With 7 bases removed from V and 4 bases from J, the gap between germline ends came to 13 bases.

The chain couples TRBV27 to TRBJ2-3, with D tentatively TRBD1 or TRBD2 (6 bases each). The V and J ends lost 4 bases and 0 bases respectively, with 20 bases between them. Germline CDR1 and CDR2: MNHEY and SMNVEV (reference sequence). This CDR3 has 18 residues. In DNA form, the CDR3 reads TGTGCCAGCAGTTCAGCTAGGGGGGTGTACTCTAGCACAGATACGCAGTATTTT. Its translation is CASSSARGVYSSTDTQYF.

The rearrangement links TRBV5-4 to TRBJ2-3, with no clear D. Germline-derived CDR1 and CDR2 are SGHNT and YYREEE (reference sequence). This CDR3 spans 13 amino acids. V lost 3 bases and J lost 4, with 9 bases in between. CDR3 in amino acids: CASSSVGADTQYF. In DNA, the CDR3 is TGTGCCAGCAGCTCCGTGGGTGCAGATACGCAGTATTTT.

The chain recombines TRBV7-9 with TRBJ1-1; the match to TRBD1 covers 11 bases. Germline CDR1 and CDR2: SEHNR and FQNEAQ (reference sequence). The CDR3 consists of 19 residues. V lost 0 bases and J lost 0; bases outside the gene matches: 9. CDR3 bases: TGTGCCAGCAGCTTAGCCGGGGGACAGGGGGGCCCGATGAACACTGAAGCTTTCTTT. Residues: CASSLAGGQGGPMNTEAFF.

This clone was counted only a few times. The chain couples TRBV19 to TRBJ1-2, with D perhaps TRBD1 (5 bases). The V end was cut by 4 bases, the J end by 4 bases, with 10 bases between. Germline V lookup: CDR1 LNHDA, CDR2 SQIVND (reference sequence). The CDR3 length is 13 residues. This CDR3 reads CASSRTLSYGYTF. The CDR3 DNA sequence: TGTGCCAGTAGTAGGACATTAAGCTATGGCTACACCTTC. Full variable domain (outside the CDR3, taken from reference TRBV19 and TRBJ1-2): DGGITQSPKYLFRKEGQNVTLSCEQNLNHDAMYWYRQDPGQGLRLIYYSQIVNDFQKGDIAEGYSVSREKKESFPLTVTSAQKNPTAFYLCASSRTLSYGYTFGSGTRLTVV.

The chain uses TRBV21-1 and TRBJ1-2; the D call in the table, TRBD1, was not verified against the DNA. TRBV21-1 is a pseudogene. This CDR3 spans 14 amino acids. The CDR3 here is CASSRPQGRRGYTF. CDR3 coding DNA: TGTGCCAGCAGCAGACCGCAGGGGCGCCGGGGCTACACCTTC.

J is TRBJ2-7 and V is TRBV7-8; 9 nucleotides line up with TRBD2. Germline values: CDR1 SGHVS, CDR2 FQNEAQ. The CDR3 covers 14 residues. The V gene end was trimmed by 6 bases and the J gene end by 3 bases; junction bases not matched to a gene: 6. The CDR3 DNA reads as TGTGCCAGCAGAACAGCGGGGGGCGGCTACGAGCAGTACTTC. Translation gives CASRTAGGGYEQYF.

The chain couples TRBV5-6 to TRBJ1-2, with a tentative D call TRBD1 (5 bases). Germline CDR1 reads SGHDT; CDR2 reads YYEEEE. The CDR3 is 17 residues long. Between the trimmed V and J ends, which lost 1 base and 1 base, there was a span of 17 bases. CDR3 protein: CASSLMVQDPINYGYTF. CDR3 coding DNA: TGTGCCAGCAGCTTGATGGTACAGGACCCTATTAACTATGGCTACACCTTC.

The genes are TRBV7-6 and TRBJ2-5, with 7 bases aligning to TRBD2. The germline gives CDR1 SGHVS, CDR2 FNYEAQ. The length of the CDR3 is 12 residues. The trim removed 3 bases at V and 5 bases at J, leaving 0 bases unmatched. In nucleotides, the CDR3 is TGTGCCAGCAGCTTTAGCGGGGAGACCCAGTACTTC. Translated: CASSFSGETQYF.

This chain joins TRBV6-1 and TRBJ2-7; D unclear. From germline, CDR1 is MNHNS and CDR2 SASEGT. The CDR3 spans 13 residues. V gave up 3 bases and J gave up 5 bases, with 11 bases separating them. CDR3 sequence (DNA): TGTGCCAGCAGTGACCAACAGATCCACGAGCAGTACTTC. Its translation: CASSDQQIHEQYF.

The chain carries TRBV7-9 and TRBJ1-1; weak D call: TRBD1 (6 bases). There are 15 residues in the CDR3. V shed 4 bases and J shed 0 bases, with 12 bases lying between them. Germline values: CDR1 SEHNR, CDR2 FQNEAQ (reference sequence). CDR3 sequence: CASSWTGTLNTEAFF. CDR3 in DNA: TGTGCCAGCAGCTGGACCGGGACACTGAACACTGAAGCTTTCTTT.

The chain is built from TRBV6-1 and TRBJ1-2; possible D gene TRBD1, 5 bases. Trimming stripped 2 bases from V and 4 bases from J, with 8 bases between. CDR1 and CDR2 (germline): MNHNS, SASEGT. CDR3 size: 13 residues. CDR3 amino acids: CASSEFQGYGYTF. The CDR3 DNA sequence: TGTGCCAGCAGTGAATTTCAGGGCTATGGCTACACCTTC.

The rearrangement links TRBV27 to TRBJ2-4; D remains ambiguous. V was cut by 2 bases and J by 0 bases, with 8 bases left in between. This CDR3 has 15 residues. Germline lookup yields CDR1 MNHEY and CDR2 SMNVEV (reference sequence). The CDR3 DNA is TGTGCCAGCAGTTTAGGGCCAGTAGCCAAAAACATTCAGTACTTC. The encoded protein is CASSLGPVAKNIQYF.

This clone occurred once. The rearrangement joins TRBV7-8 to TRBJ2-7; 7 nucleotides agree with TRBD2. This CDR3 is 14 amino acids long. The V segment lost 1 base and the J segment 3 bases; nucleotides outside the gene matches: 3. Germline V gene lookup returns CDR1 SGHVS and CDR2 FQNEAQ. This CDR3 is CASSLVASGYEQYF. The CDR3 bases are TGTGCCAGCAGCTTAGTGGCTAGCGGCTACGAGCAGTACTTC.

The J gene is TRBJ2-6, the V gene TRBV7-8; 9 bases line up with TRBD1. The CDR3 consists of 18 residues. The junction had 9 bases not matched to a gene; V was cut back by 4 bases and J by 2 bases. Per the germline V gene, CDR1 is SGHVS and CDR2 is FQNEAQ. The CDR3 here is CASSSWTGAMAGANVLTF. CDR3 nucleotide sequence: TGTGCCAGCAGCTCATGGACAGGGGCAATGGCTGGGGCCAACGTCCTGACTTTC.

This rearrangement joins TRBV9 to TRBJ2-3; 8 positions match TRBD1. Germline values: CDR1 SGDLS, CDR2 YYNGEE. The ends lost 3 bases at V and 6 bases at J; junction bases unmatched: 6. This CDR3 spans 14 amino acids. The CDR3 here is CASSAGQGWDTQYF. The CDR3 DNA sequence: TGTGCCAGCAGCGCCGGACAGGGATGGGATACGCAGTATTTT.

The V call is TRBV7-8, the J call TRBJ1-2, with TRBD1 matching 8 bases. CDR3 length: 15 residues. The germline CDR1 and CDR2 sequences are SGHVS and FQNEAQ. Trimming cost V 6 bases and J 5 bases; bases outside gene matches: 11. This CDR3 reads CASRPLTGVLYGYTF. The CDR3 DNA reads as TGTGCCAGCAGGCCGCTGACAGGGGTGCTTTATGGCTACACCTTC. The full variable domain, completed using reference TRBV7-8 and TRBJ1-2, is GAGVSQSPRYKVAKRGQDVALRCDPISGHVSLFWYQQALGQGPEFLTYFQNEAQLDKSGLPSDRFFAERPEGSVSTLKIQRTQQEDSAVYLCASRPLTGVLYGYTFGSGTRLTVV.

This rearrangement joins TRBV6-1 to TRBJ2-7; D not certain. This CDR3 is built from 12 residues. Germline V gene data show CDR1 as MNHNS and CDR2 as SASEGT. The V gene lost 4 bases and the J gene lost 3 bases, with 7 bases spanning the gap. CDR3 nucleotides: TGTGCCAGCAGTGGGAGCATCTACGAGCAGTACTTC. Translated, it gives CASSGSIYEQYF.

The CDR3 sequence is CASRSMEGRNTEAFF. The CDR3 bases are TGTGCCAGCAGATCAATGGAGGGCCGGAACACTGAAGCTTTCTTT. The genes are TRBV28 and TRBJ1-1; D unclear. CDR1 is MDHEN and CDR2 is SYDVKM in the germline V gene. The CDR3 length is 15 residues. V was pared by 6 bases and J by 1 base, with 15 bases between.

The chain has TRBV18 and TRBJ2-1, with D hard to call. The germline V and J ends were trimmed by 3 bases and 2 bases, with 11 bases remaining between them. The germline gives CDR1 KGHSH, CDR2 LQKENI. The CDR3 is 15 residues long. CDR3 bases: TGTGCCAGCTCACCCGTTTTATGGGCCTACAATGAGCAGTTCTTC. This gives the protein CASSPVLWAYNEQFF.

The rearrangement joins TRBV5-5 to TRBJ2-5; no clear D. The V gene lost 0 bases and the J gene lost 4 bases, with 10 bases spanning the gap. The CDR3 has 14 residues. Germline CDR1 SGHKS, CDR2 YYEKEE (reference sequence). CDR3: CASSLEANLETQYF. CDR3 DNA: TGTGCCAGCAGCTTGGAGGCTAACCTAGAGACCCAGTACTTC. Full variable domain (missing parts from reference TRBV5-5 and TRBJ2-5): DAGVTQSPTHLIKTRGQQVTLRCSPISGHKSVSWYQQVLGQGPQFIFQYYEKEERGRGNFPDRFSARQFPNYSSELNVNALLLGDSALYLCASSLEANLETQYFGPGTRLLVL.